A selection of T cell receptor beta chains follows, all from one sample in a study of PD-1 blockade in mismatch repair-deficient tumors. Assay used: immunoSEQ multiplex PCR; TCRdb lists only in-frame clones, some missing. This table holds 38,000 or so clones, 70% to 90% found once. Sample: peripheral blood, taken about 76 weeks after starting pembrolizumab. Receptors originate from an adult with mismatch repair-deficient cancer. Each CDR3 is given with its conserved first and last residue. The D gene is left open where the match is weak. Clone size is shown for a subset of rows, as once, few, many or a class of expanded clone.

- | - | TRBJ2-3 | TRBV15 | CATSAMASTDTQYF | TGTGCCACCAGCGCGATGGCTAGCACAGATACGCAGTATTTT
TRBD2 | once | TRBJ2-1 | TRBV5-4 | CASTTGGGSYNEQFF | TGTGCCAGCACCACCGGCGGGGGCTCCTACAATGAGCAGTTCTTC
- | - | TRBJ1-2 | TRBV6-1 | CASSEGGRGYTF | TGTGCCAGCAGTGAAGGAGGACGTGGCTACACCTTC
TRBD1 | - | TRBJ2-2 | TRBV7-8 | CASSSQGVHTGELFF | TGTGCCAGCAGCTCCCAGGGGGTGCACACCGGGGAGCTGTTTTTT
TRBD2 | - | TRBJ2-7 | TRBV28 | CATNGPGLAGVGSSYEQYF | TGTGCCACTAATGGACCGGGACTAGCGGGAGTGGGGAGCTCCTACGAGCAGTACTTC
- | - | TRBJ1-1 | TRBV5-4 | CASSFDATFGGWRTEAFF | TGTGCCAGCAGCTTTGATGCCACATTTGGCGGGTGGCGCACTGAAGCTTTCTTT
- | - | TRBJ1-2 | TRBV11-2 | CASSVIQGIYGYTF | TGTGCCAGCAGCGTAATTCAAGGAATCTATGGCTACACCTTC
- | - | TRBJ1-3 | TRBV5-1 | CASSPSSGNTIYF | TGCGCCAGCAGCCCTAGCTCTGGAAACACCATATATTTT
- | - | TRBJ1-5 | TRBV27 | CASSPSGRGGQPQHF | TGTGCCAGCAGTCCATCGGGCAGGGGTGGCCAGCCCCAGCATTTT
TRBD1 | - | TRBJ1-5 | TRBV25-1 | CASSYTRTGPHQPQHF | TGTGCCAGCAGCTACACCCGGACAGGCCCCCATCAGCCCCAGCATTTT
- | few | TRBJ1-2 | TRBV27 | CASSLNGNYGYTF | TGTGCCAGCAGTTTGAACGGGAACTATGGCTACACCTTC